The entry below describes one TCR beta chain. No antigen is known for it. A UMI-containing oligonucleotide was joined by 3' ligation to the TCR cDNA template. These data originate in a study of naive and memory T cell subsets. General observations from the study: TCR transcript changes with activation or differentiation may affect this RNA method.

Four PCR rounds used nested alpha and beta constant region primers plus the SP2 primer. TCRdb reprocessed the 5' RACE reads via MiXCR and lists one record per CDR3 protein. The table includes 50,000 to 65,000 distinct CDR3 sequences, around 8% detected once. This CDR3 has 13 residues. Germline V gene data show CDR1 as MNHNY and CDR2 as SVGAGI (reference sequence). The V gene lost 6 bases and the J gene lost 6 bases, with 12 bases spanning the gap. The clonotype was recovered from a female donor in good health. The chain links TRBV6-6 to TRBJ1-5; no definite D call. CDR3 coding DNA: TGTGCCAGCAGGTGGACCGTTCGTCAGCCCCAGCATTTT. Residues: CASRWTVRQPQHF.